The rows below give T cell receptor beta chains drawn from one sample of a study of cytomegalovirus exposure and HLA in healthy donors. TCRdb keeps only in-frame clones here, not all; method: immunoSEQ multiplex PCR. The sample has approximately 150,000 clones, roughly 76% seen once; the top ten hold less than 3%. Sequencing was done on a sample of PBMCs. The receptor source for this set is a woman aged 30 to 39 in good health and CMV-seronegative. Each CDR3 is given with its conserved first and last residue. A D gene is named only where the DNA matches it firmly. Expanded clones are given a class, and other clones once, few, many or no size at all.

>TRBJ2-3|.|TRBV10-3|.
CAISRDSTDTQYF
TGTGCCATCAGTCGGGACTCCACAGATACGCAGTATTTT
>TRBJ1-6|.|TRBV7-2|.
CASSLTPNSPLHF
TGTGCCAGCAGCCTTACTCCGAATTCACCCCTCCACTTT
>TRBJ2-1|.|TRBV7-9|.
CASSLVTAYNEQFF
TGTGCCAGCAGCTTAGTTACTGCTTACAATGAGCAGTTCTTC
>TRBJ1-2|.|TRBV25-1|TRBD1
CASSKPGTGGNGYTF
TGTGCCAGCAGTAAACCGGGGACAGGGGGCAATGGCTACACCTTC
>TRBJ1-1|.|TRBV9|TRBD1
CASSTHSRGDTEAFF
TGTGCCAGCAGCACACATTCCAGGGGGGACACTGAAGCTTTCTTT
>TRBJ2-5|.|TRBV7-8|.
CASSHGETQYF
TGTGCCAGCAGCCACGGTGAGACCCAGTACTTC
>TRBJ2-7|.|TRBV5-5|.
CASIFGREGEQYF
TGTGCCAGCATCTTTGGCAGGGAAGGGGAGCAGTACTTC
>TRBJ2-7|few|TRBV6-5|TRBD2
CASSSLAGGSSYEQYF
TGTGCCAGCAGTTCCCTAGCGGGGGGAAGCTCCTACGAGCAGTACTTC
>TRBJ2-5|.|TRBV10-3|TRBD1
CAISPGTGDQETQYF
TGTGCCATCAGTCCGGGGACAGGGGACCAAGAGACCCAGTACTTC
>TRBJ2-3|.|TRBV5-1|TRBD2
CASSLGTSGVRTDTQYF
TGCGCCAGCAGCTTGGGGACTAGCGGGGTCCGCACAGATACGCAGTATTTT
>TRBJ1-4|.|TRBV4-3|.
CASSPDRRFLFF
TGCGCCAGCAGCCCCGACAGGCGGTTTCTATTTTTT
>TRBJ2-7|.|TRBV27|.
CASSLGRGQYEQYF
TGTGCCAGCAGTTTAGGTAGGGGCCAATACGAGCAGTACTTC
>TRBJ2-5|.|TRBV7-2|.
CASSLLVFAAQETQYF
TGTGCCAGCAGCTTATTGGTCTTCGCGGCCCAAGAGACCCAGTACTTC
>TRBJ1-2|.|TRBV20-1|.
CSARDIYGYTF
TGCAGTGCTAGGGACATCTATGGCTACACCTTC
>TRBJ1-2|once|TRBV4-1|.
CASSQVMPVVRGGYTF
TGCGCCAGCAGCCAAGTGATGCCTGTGGTCCGGGGTGGCTACACCTTC
>TRBJ2-2|.|TRBV7-2|TRBD2
CASSLQSSGGGPGELFF
TGTGCCAGCAGCTTACAATCTAGCGGGGGGGGTCCCGGGGAGCTGTTTTTT
>TRBJ1-4|.|TRBV7-9|.
CSSSPRGGTSEKLFF
TGTTCCAGCAGCCCCCGCGGGGGGACATCCGAAAAACTGTTTTTT
>TRBJ2-7|.|TRBV9|TRBD1
CASSVGQGAREQYF
TGTGCCAGCAGCGTAGGTCAGGGGGCTCGCGAGCAGTACTTC
>TRBJ2-4|.|TRBV11-2|TRBD1
CASSLDQPGTGGAFQYF
TGTGCCAGCAGCTTAGACCAACCGGGGACAGGGGGCGCATTTCAGTACTTC